This note documents a single TCR beta chain sequence. This specimen belongs to a study of T cells after yellow fever vaccination. Germline V lookup: CDR1 SQVTM, CDR2 ANQGSEA. V was clipped by 4 bases and J by 3 bases, with 9 bases between them. This CDR3 contains 12 residues. MiXCR was run by TCRdb on the 5' RACE reads, yielding one entry per CDR3 protein. The table lists hundreds of thousands of distinct CDR3 sequences, roughly 20% of them singletons, with roughly a sixth in the top ten. The sequence derives from a man younger than 35 who received the YFV17D yellow fever vaccine. The sample was PBMCs, taken before the yellow fever booster vaccination. The rearrangement links TRBV29-1 to TRBJ1-2; no firm D call. The CDR3 bases are TGCAGCGTTGGGTTAGCGGACTATGGCTACACCTTC. Translating it yields CSVGLADYGYTF.